Presented here are 11 T cell receptor beta chains from one specimen sequenced in a study of T cell changes during pregnancy in multiple sclerosis (dated by TCRdb to between 2017 and 2020). Libraries were prepared through the immunoSEQ multiplex PCR assay. TCRdb stores this immuneACCESS table with in-frame sequences only. Part of the clones is absent; in the studies checked, under half of the shortfall reflects unresolved V genes, and no reason is known for the rest. The sample table records approximately 83,000 clones; 85% to 95% of these occur just once. Together, the top ten hold 3.5% to 4.5% of the sample. Sample: peripheral blood, taken in the first trimester of pregnancy. These receptors came from a female donor with multiple sclerosis, enrolled in a pregnancy study.

The CDR3 is CASSKRSHFYNSPLHF. CDR3 sequence (DNA): TGTGCCAGCAGCAAAAGGAGCCACTTCTATAATTCACCCCTCCACTTT. The chain is built from TRBV21-1 and TRBJ1-6. TRBV21-1 is listed as a pseudogene. The CDR3 is made up of 16 amino acids.

This clone was counted between two and nine times. The chain combines TRBV13 with TRBJ1-6, with 8 bases lining up with TRBD1. The CDR3 consists of 15 residues. CDR1 and CDR2 (germline): PRHDT, FYEKMQ (reference sequence). The J segment lost 9 bases and the V segment lost 5 bases, leaving 9 bases of the junction unmatched. The CDR3 protein is CASSTGQGLSSPLHF. The DNA for the CDR3 is TGTGCCAGCAGCACCGGACAGGGTCTTAGTTCACCCCTCCACTTT.

CDR3 nucleotide sequence: TGTGCCAGCAGCCTTTTCCGGACAGGTAGTAACTATGGCTACACCTTC. This translates into CASSLFRTGSNYGYTF. The V and J genes are TRBV14 and TRBJ1-2; TRBD1 aligns across 7 bases. The CDR3 loop spans 16 amino acids. Trimming took 4 bases from V and 1 from J; bases not matched to a gene: 9. Per germline, CDR1 SGHDN and CDR2 FVKESK.

V gene TRBV7-3 combines with J gene TRBJ2-1; D is perhaps TRBD2 (6 bases). The CDR3 extends over 15 amino acids. V was cut by 5 bases and J by 1 base, with 12 bases left in between. Germline-derived CDR1 and CDR2 are SGHTA and FQGTGA. The DNA for the CDR3 is TGTGCCAGCAGCCAGCTAGCGCTGTCCTACAATGAGCAGTTCTTC. Residues: CASSQLALSYNEQFF.

The chain couples TRBV6-5 to TRBJ1-2; the match to TRBD1 covers 7 bases. The ends lost 4 bases at V and 8 bases at J; junction bases unmatched: 13. The CDR3 extends over 15 amino acids. CDR1 is MNHEY, CDR2 SVGAGI, per germline. CDR3 sequence reads: CASSFLMGQMRGYTF. In nucleotides, the CDR3 is TGTGCCAGCAGTTTCTTAATGGGACAGATGCGCGGCTACACCTTC.

This chain connects TRBV5-4 to TRBJ2-1; TRBD2 might be the D (6 bases). V lost 5 bases and J lost 5, with 23 bases in between. The CDR3 consists of 17 residues. Germline assignment: CDR1 SGHNT and CDR2 YYREEE (reference sequence). CDR3 amino acids: CASSLVGRPLLHNEQFF. CDR3 DNA sequence: TGTGCCAGCAGTCTTGTCGGGAGACCTCTTTTGCACAATGAGCAGTTCTTC. The entire variable domain, with the rest obtained from reference TRBV5-4 and TRBJ2-1, is as follows: ETGVTQSPTHLIKTRGQQVTLRCSSQSGHNTVSWYQQALGQGPQFIFQYYREEENGRGNFPPRFSGLQFPNYSSELNVNALELDDSALYLCASSLVGRPLLHNEQFFGPGTRLTVL.

CDR3 protein: CASSRQGTDTQYF. The CDR3 bases are TGTGCCAGCAGCCGACAGGGCACAGATACGCAGTATTTT. V usage is TRBV6-4 and J usage is TRBJ2-3, with D possibly TRBD1 on 6 matching bases. The V end was cut by 6 bases, the J end by 1 base, with 8 bases between. Germline lookup yields CDR1 MRHNA and CDR2 SNTAGT. This CDR3 comprises 13 residues.

This rearrangement joins TRBV2 to TRBJ2-7, with 9 bases matching TRBD2. Germline assignment: CDR1 SNHLY and CDR2 FYNNEI. The CDR3 is made up of 14 amino acids. J was trimmed by 2 bases and V by 8 bases; bases with no gene match: 7. The CDR3 here is CASGGVAGAYEQYF. CDR3 in DNA: TGTGCCAGCGGCGGGGTAGCGGGGGCCTACGAGCAGTACTTC. Complete variable domain (other parts from reference TRBV2 and TRBJ2-7): EPEVTQTPSHQVTQMGQEVILRCVPISNHLYFYWYRQILGQKVEFLVSFYNNEISEKSEIFDDQFSVERPDGSNFTLKIRSTKLEDSAMYFCASGGVAGAYEQYFGPGTRLTVT.

V gene TRBV7-6 combines with J gene TRBJ2-7; a possible D gene is TRBD2 (7 bases). Germline values: CDR1 SGHVS, CDR2 FNYEAQ. CDR3 size: 14 residues. V gave up 2 bases and J gave up 5 bases, with 13 bases separating them. The CDR3 DNA reads TGTGCCAGCAGCTTAAGGGGGGGAGGTGACGAGCAGTACTTC. This encodes CASSLRGGGDEQYF.

This sequence joins TRBV7-8 and TRBJ2-1, with 12 nucleotides matching TRBD1. The V and J ends lost 1 base and 9 bases, in that order; junction bases with no gene match: 7. There are 16 residues in the CDR3. Germline CDR1 reads SGHVS; CDR2 reads FQNEAQ. Here the CDR3 DNA reads TGTGCCAGCAGCTTAGAGCCCGGGACAGGGGGCAGTGAGCAGTTCTTC. Its translation is CASSLEPGTGGSEQFF. The full variable domain, with the rest looked up from reference TRBV7-8 and TRBJ2-1, is GAGVSQSPRYKVAKRGQDVALRCDPISGHVSLFWYQQALGQGPEFLTYFQNEAQLDKSGLPSDRFFAERPEGSVSTLKIQRTQQEDSAVYLCASSLEPGTGGSEQFFGPGTRLTVL.

V and J are TRBV9 and TRBJ1-1, with D maybe TRBD1 (6 bases). The CDR3 has 17 residues. V gave up 0 bases and J gave up 0 bases, with 15 bases separating them. Germline V CDR1 and CDR2: SGDLS, YYNGEE. CDR3 DNA: TGTGCCAGCAGCGTAGAGGGGGTGGCAGGCATGAACACTGAAGCTTTCTTT. This sequence encodes CASSVEGVAGMNTEAFF.